These T cell receptor beta chains were read from a single sample in a study of graft-versus-host responses after intestinal transplantation. The protocol was immunoSEQ multiplex PCR, while the TCRdb copy is restricted to in-frame clones and leaves out a portion. This sample yields 130,000 or so clones, of which about 93% are seen a single time; approximately 0.2% belongs to the top ten. Antigen specificity for these receptors is unknown. This specimen was unstimulated CD4+ T cells sorted from spleen or lymph node cells, taken before intestinal transplant. These receptor sequences come from a human donor who received an intestinal transplant. Both conserved end residues are part of each CDR3. The D gene is left open where the match is weak. Size is omitted from some rows. Given values are once, few, many or a class for expanded clones.

V: TRBV6-5; J: TRBJ2-7; D: TRBD1; size: NA; CDR3: CASSRGQGGRYEQYF
V: TRBV11-2; J: TRBJ1-5; D: TRBD1; size: few; CDR3: CASSLGDRQPQHF
V: TRBV30; J: TRBJ2-3; D: NA; size: NA; CDR3: CAWSVGGTDTQYF
V: TRBV19; J: TRBJ2-3; D: NA; size: NA; CDR3: CASSTSWGPSTDTQYF
V: TRBV27; J: TRBJ2-7; D: TRBD1; size: NA; CDR3: CASSLRDRTYEQYF
V: TRBV7-9; J: TRBJ2-3; D: NA; size: NA; CDR3: CASSLGGGGGTDTQYF
V: TRBV7-3; J: TRBJ1-1; D: NA; size: few; CDR3: CASSFGILGEAFF
V: TRBV10-2; J: TRBJ2-7; D: NA; size: NA; CDR3: CASSRWVGSYEQYF
V: TRBV18; J: TRBJ2-7; D: NA; size: few; CDR3: CASSLVVDPYEQYF
V: TRBV5-1; J: TRBJ2-5; D: TRBD1; size: NA; CDR3: CASSPGQAPLQETQYF
V: TRBV20-1; J: TRBJ1-1; D: NA; size: NA; CDR3: CSARAPGEAFF
V: TRBV6-5; J: TRBJ2-3; D: TRBD2; size: NA; CDR3: CASSSSGRGTDTQYF
V: TRBV9; J: TRBJ1-6; D: NA; size: NA; CDR3: CASSVERVANSPLHF
V: TRBV30; J: TRBJ1-6; D: NA; size: NA; CDR3: CASTWDPGNSPLHF
V: TRBV5-6; J: TRBJ2-5; D: NA; size: NA; CDR3: CASSLVTRWETQYF
V: TRBV4-1; J: TRBJ2-6; D: NA; size: NA; CDR3: CASSPRQTSGANVLTF
V: TRBV15; J: TRBJ2-7; D: TRBD1; size: NA; CDR3: CATGTGGTARYEQYF
V: TRBV20-1; J: TRBJ2-3; D: NA; size: NA; CDR3: CSALHFNTQYF
V: TRBV18; J: TRBJ2-7; D: NA; size: NA; CDR3: CASSPSPWEQYF
V: TRBV5-1; J: TRBJ1-1; D: TRBD1; size: NA; CDR3: CASSLYRGDRDEAFF
V: TRBV27; J: TRBJ2-2; D: NA; size: NA; CDR3: CASSLLDYGRTGELFF
V: TRBV19; J: TRBJ2-1; D: TRBD1; size: NA; CDR3: CATQGQGRVHEQFF
V: TRBV14; J: TRBJ2-1; D: TRBD2; size: once; CDR3: CASSQDALAGRNEQFF
V: TRBV28; J: TRBJ2-3; D: TRBD1; size: NA; CDR3: CASSLGPGQGAADTQYF
V: TRBV5-3; J: TRBJ1-4; D: TRBD1; size: once; CDR3: CARSRGTVPRNEKLFF
V: TRBV28; J: TRBJ2-2; D: NA; size: NA; CDR3: CASSLGGTILTGELFF
V: TRBV5-5; J: TRBJ2-1; D: TRBD2; size: NA; CDR3: CASSLGLAGGSYNEQFF
V: TRBV4-2; J: TRBJ2-7; D: NA; size: once; CDR3: CASSPTGRFAYEQYF
V: TRBV19; J: TRBJ1-2; D: NA; size: once; CDR3: CASSKDWTANYGYTF
V: TRBV19; J: TRBJ2-5; D: TRBD1; size: NA; CDR3: CASSLTPGQGIGRQETQYF
V: TRBV29-1; J: TRBJ2-5; D: TRBD2; size: NA; CDR3: CSVENAGAQYF
V: TRBV14; J: TRBJ2-7; D: NA; size: NA; CDR3: CASSQVNEQYF
V: TRBV18; J: TRBJ1-1; D: NA; size: NA; CDR3: CASSQKSANTEAFF
V: TRBV6-1; J: TRBJ2-7; D: NA; size: few; CDR3: CASRKGVTYEQYF
V: TRBV6-6; J: TRBJ1-1; D: NA; size: NA; CDR3: CASSENTEAFF
V: TRBV27; J: TRBJ1-2; D: TRBD1; size: NA; CDR3: CASSRSRDRGRLLTGYTF
V: TRBV30; J: TRBJ1-2; D: TRBD1; size: NA; CDR3: CAWSTDRGDGYTF
V: TRBV6-5; J: TRBJ2-5; D: NA; size: once; CDR3: CASSYRREETQYF
V: TRBV7-8; J: TRBJ2-7; D: NA; size: once; CDR3: CASSLAAGPSYEQYF
V: TRBV7-2; J: TRBJ2-5; D: NA; size: NA; CDR3: CASSSPPTFQETQYF
V: TRBV11-2; J: TRBJ2-2; D: NA; size: once; CDR3: CASSFSGLVNTGELFF
V: TRBV14; J: TRBJ2-2; D: NA; size: once; CDR3: CASSRREFDTGELFF
V: TRBV30; J: TRBJ1-1; D: NA; size: NA; CDR3: CAWTLWGTEAFF
V: TRBV2; J: TRBJ1-4; D: NA; size: NA; CDR3: CASRIQGLTNEKLFF
V: TRBV18; J: TRBJ2-3; D: NA; size: NA; CDR3: CASSPSKAPSSERTDTQYF
V: TRBV5-4; J: TRBJ2-5; D: TRBD1; size: once; CDR3: CASSLAGTGIGETQYF
V: TRBV11-3; J: TRBJ2-1; D: NA; size: NA; CDR3: CASSLGRASNEQFF
V: TRBV19; J: TRBJ2-3; D: NA; size: NA; CDR3: CASSRGYTDTQYF
V: TRBV27; J: TRBJ2-1; D: TRBD2; size: NA; CDR3: CASSVLAGGTRTQFF
V: TRBV18; J: TRBJ2-7; D: TRBD2; size: NA; CDR3: CASSPPIGRPSEQYF
V: TRBV7-4; J: TRBJ2-7; D: NA; size: NA; CDR3: CATPTGSYEQYF
V: TRBV28; J: TRBJ2-7; D: TRBD2; size: NA; CDR3: CASRASPGGEQYF
V: TRBV6-6; J: TRBJ2-7; D: NA; size: NA; CDR3: CASTFGPYEQYF